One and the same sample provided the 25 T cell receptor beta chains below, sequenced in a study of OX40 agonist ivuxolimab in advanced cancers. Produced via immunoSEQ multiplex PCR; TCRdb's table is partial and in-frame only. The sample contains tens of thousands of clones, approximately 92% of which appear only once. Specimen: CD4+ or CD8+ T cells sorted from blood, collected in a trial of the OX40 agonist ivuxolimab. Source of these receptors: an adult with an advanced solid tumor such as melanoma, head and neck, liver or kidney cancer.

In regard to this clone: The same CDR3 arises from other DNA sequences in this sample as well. The CDR3 is CASSQDKQGWEQYF. The CDR3 DNA reads TGCGCCAGCAGCCAAGATAAGCAGGGGTGGGAGCAGTACTTC. The rearrangement joins TRBV4-1 to TRBJ2-7; maybe TRBD1 (6 bases). V was trimmed by 0 bases and J by 7 bases, leaving 13 bases between them. Germline CDR1 reads MGHRA; CDR2 reads YSYEKL. The CDR3 consists of 14 residues.

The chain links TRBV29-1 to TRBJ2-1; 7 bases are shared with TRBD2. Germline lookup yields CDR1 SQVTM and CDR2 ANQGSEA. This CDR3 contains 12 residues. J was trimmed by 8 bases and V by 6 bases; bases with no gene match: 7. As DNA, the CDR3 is TGCAGCGTCGACGTGGCGGGGGATGAGCAGTTCTTC. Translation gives CSVDVAGDEQFF.

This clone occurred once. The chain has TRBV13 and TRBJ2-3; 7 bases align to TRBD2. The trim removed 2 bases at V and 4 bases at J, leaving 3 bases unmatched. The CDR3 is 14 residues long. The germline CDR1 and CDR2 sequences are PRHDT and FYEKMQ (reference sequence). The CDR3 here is CASSLRGGADTQYF. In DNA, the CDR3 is TGTGCCAGCAGCTTACGGGGAGGGGCAGATACGCAGTATTTT.

The CDR3 DNA reads TGTGCCAGCAGCCCAGACATCTTACTGTTTTTT. Protein: CASSPDILLFF. The chain recombines TRBV7-9 with TRBJ1-4; D gene uncertain. This CDR3 has 11 amino acids. Germline values: CDR1 SEHNR, CDR2 FQNEAQ (reference sequence). V dropped 5 bases and J dropped 13 bases, with 11 bases sitting between them. Variable domain in full (rest from reference TRBV7-9 and TRBJ1-4): DTGVSQNPRHKITKRGQNVTFRCDPISEHNRLYWYRQTLGQGPEFLTYFQNEAQLEKSRLLSDRFSAERPKGSFSTLEIQRTEQGDSAMYLCASSPDILLFFGSGTQLSVL.

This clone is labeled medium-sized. Here the CDR3 DNA reads TGTGCCAGCAGCTTAGGTCCTATTTTCTACGAGCAGTACTTC. This gives the protein CASSLGPIFYEQYF. The chain carries TRBV7-9 and TRBJ2-7, with D hard to call. The CDR3 is 14 amino acids. CDR1 and CDR2 (germline): SEHNR, FQNEAQ (reference sequence). The V and J ends lost 1 base and 3 bases respectively, with 10 bases between them. Supplemented by reference TRBV7-9 and TRBJ2-7, the full variable domain reads DTGVSQNPRHKITKRGQNVTFRCDPISEHNRLYWYRQTLGQGPEFLTYFQNEAQLEKSRLLSDRFSAERPKGSFSTLEIQRTEQGDSAMYLCASSLGPIFYEQYFGPGTRLTVT.

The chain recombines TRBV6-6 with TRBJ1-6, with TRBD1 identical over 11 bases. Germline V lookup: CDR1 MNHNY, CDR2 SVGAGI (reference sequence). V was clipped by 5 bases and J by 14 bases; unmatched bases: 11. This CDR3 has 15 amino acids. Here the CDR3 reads CASSLLGTGGVSLHF. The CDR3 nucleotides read TGTGCCAGCAGTCTCCTAGGGACAGGGGGGGTCTCCCTCCACTTT.

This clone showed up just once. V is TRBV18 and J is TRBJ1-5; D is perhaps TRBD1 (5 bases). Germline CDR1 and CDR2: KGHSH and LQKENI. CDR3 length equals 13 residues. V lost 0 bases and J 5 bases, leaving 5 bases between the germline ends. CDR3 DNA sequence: TGTGCCAGCTCACCACCGGGGGATCAGCCCCAGCATTTT. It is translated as CASSPPGDQPQHF.

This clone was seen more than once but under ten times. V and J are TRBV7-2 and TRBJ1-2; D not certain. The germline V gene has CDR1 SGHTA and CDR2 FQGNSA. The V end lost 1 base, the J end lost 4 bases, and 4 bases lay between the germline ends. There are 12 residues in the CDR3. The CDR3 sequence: CASSLGTYGYTF. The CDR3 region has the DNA TGTGCCAGCAGCTTAGGGACCTATGGCTACACCTTC.

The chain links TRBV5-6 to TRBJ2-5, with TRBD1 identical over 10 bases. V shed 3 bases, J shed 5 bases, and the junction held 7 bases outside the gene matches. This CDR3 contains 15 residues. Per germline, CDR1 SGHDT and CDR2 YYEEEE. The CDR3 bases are TGTGCCAGCAGCTACTCGACAGGGGGCGCGGAGACCCAGTACTTC. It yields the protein CASSYSTGGAETQYF.

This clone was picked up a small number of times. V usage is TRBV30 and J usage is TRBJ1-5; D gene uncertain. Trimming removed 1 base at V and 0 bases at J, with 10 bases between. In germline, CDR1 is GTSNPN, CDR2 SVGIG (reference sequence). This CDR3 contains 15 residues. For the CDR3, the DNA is TGTGCCTGGAGTGAGGCAGATTATAGCAATCAGCCCCAGCATTTT. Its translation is CAWSEADYSNQPQHF.

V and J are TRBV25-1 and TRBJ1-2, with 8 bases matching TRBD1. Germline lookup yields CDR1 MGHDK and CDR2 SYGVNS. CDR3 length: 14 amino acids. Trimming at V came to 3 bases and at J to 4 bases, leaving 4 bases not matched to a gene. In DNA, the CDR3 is TGTGCCAGCAGTGAGCAGGGGGCCTCCTATGGCTACACCTTC. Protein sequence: CASSEQGASYGYTF.

CDR3 amino acids: CASSYSPGQGTGELFF. The CDR3 region has the DNA TGTGCCAGCAGTTACTCTCCGGGACAGGGGACCGGGGAGCTGTTTTTT. The chain employs TRBV6-5 and TRBJ2-2, with TRBD1 matching over 10 bases. Germline trimming cut 0 bases from V and 5 bases from J; bases unmatched to any gene: 3. CDR3 length: 16 amino acids. The germline V gene encodes CDR1 MNHEY and CDR2 SVGAGI.

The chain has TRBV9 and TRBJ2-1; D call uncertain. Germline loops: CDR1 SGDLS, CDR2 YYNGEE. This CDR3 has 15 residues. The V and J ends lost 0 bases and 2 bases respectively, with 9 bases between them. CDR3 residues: CASSVDQAAYNEQFF. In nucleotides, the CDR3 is TGTGCCAGCAGCGTAGATCAAGCAGCCTACAATGAGCAGTTCTTC.

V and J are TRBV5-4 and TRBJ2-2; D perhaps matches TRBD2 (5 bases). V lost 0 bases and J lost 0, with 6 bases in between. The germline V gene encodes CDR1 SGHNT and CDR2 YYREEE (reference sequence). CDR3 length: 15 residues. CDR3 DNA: TGTGCCAGCAGCTTGGGTAGCGCGAACACCGGGGAGCTGTTTTTT. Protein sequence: CASSLGSANTGELFF.

The CDR3 reads CASSQSHKVKQPQHF. For the CDR3, the DNA is TGCGCCAGCAGTCAATCCCACAAGGTTAAACAGCCCCAGCATTTT. The genes are TRBV23-1 and TRBJ1-5; no reliable D call. TRBV23-1 is labeled an ORF, and its function is uncertain. The CDR3 consists of 15 residues. V gave up 0 bases and J gave up 7 bases, with 13 bases separating them.

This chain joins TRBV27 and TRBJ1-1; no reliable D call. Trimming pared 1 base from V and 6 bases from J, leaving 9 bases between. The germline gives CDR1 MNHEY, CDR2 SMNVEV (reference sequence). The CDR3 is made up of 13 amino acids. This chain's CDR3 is CASSLLGGAEAFF. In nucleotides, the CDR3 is TGTGCCAGCAGTTTATTAGGTGGTGCTGAAGCTTTCTTT.

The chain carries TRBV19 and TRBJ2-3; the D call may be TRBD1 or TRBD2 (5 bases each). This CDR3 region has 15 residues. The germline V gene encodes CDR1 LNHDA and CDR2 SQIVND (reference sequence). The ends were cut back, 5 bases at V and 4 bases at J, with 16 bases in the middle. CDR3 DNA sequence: TGTGCCAGTAGTTGGGGCCCTAGGGGAGCAGATACGCAGTATTTT. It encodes CASSWGPRGADTQYF.

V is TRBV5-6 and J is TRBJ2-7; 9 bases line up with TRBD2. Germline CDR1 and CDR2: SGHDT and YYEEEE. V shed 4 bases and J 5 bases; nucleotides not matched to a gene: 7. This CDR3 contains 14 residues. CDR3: CASSPGLARNEQYF. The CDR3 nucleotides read TGTGCCAGCAGCCCTGGACTAGCGCGCAACGAGCAGTACTTC.

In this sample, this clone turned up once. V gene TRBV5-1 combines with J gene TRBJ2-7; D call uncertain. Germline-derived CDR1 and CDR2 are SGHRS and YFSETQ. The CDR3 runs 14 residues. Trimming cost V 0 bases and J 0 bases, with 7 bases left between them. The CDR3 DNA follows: TGCGCCAGCAGCTTGGTCGAGGACTCCTACGAGCAGTACTTC. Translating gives CASSLVEDSYEQYF.

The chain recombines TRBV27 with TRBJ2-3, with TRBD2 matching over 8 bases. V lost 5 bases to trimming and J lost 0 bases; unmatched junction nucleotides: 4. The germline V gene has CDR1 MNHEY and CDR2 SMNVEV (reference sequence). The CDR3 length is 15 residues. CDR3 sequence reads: CASSAGGPSTDTQYF. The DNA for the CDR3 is TGTGCCAGCAGTGCGGGGGGCCCTAGCACAGATACGCAGTATTTT.

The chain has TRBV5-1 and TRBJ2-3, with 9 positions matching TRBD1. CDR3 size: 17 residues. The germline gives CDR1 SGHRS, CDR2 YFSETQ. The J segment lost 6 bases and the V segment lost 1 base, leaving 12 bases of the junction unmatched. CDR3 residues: CASSLIGPGQGPDTQYF. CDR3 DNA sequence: TGCGCCAGCAGCTTGATTGGGCCGGGACAGGGCCCCGATACGCAGTATTTT.

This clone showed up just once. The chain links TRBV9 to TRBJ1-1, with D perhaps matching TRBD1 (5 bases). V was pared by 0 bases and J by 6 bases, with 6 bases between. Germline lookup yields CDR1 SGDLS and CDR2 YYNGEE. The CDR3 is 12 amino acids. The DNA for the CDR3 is TGTGCCAGCAGCGTAGGGGGACCTGAAGCTTTCTTT. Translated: CASSVGGPEAFF.

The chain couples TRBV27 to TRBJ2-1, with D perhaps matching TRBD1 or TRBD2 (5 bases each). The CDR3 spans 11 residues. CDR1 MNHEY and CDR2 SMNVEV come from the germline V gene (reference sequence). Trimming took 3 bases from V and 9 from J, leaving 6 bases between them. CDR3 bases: TGTGCCAGCAGTTTGGGACCTGAGCAGTTCTTC. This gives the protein CASSLGPEQFF.

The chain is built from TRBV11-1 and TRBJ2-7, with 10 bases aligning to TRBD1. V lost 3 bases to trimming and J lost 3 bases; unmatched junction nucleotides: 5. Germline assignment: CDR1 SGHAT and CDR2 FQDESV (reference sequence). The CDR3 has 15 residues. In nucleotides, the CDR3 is TGTGCCAGCAGCTTGGGACAGGGGTTCTTCTACGAGCAGTACTTC. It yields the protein CASSLGQGFFYEQYF.

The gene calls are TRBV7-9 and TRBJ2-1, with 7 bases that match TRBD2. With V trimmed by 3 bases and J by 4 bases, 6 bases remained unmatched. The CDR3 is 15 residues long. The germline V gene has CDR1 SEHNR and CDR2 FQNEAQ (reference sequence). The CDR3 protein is CASSLKRGDYNEQFF. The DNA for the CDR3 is TGTGCCAGCAGCTTGAAACGGGGGGATTACAATGAGCAGTTCTTC.